One and the same sample provided the 21 T cell receptor beta chains below, sequenced in a study of monozygotic twins with inflammatory bowel disease. Following a re-call of the 5' RACE reads, TCRdb has one entry per CDR3 protein and lacks DNA. The sample has 110,000 to 150,000 distinct CDR3 sequences; the top ten hold more than 1%. Sequencing input: blood. The origin of the receptors is a human donor with ulcerative colitis or Crohn's disease, or a healthy co-twin of an affected twin (not recorded which).

The chain carries TRBV20-1 and TRBJ2-1; there is no DNA to check the TCRdb D call of TRBD2. In germline, CDR1 is DFQATT, CDR2 SNEGSKA (reference sequence). The CDR3 is 15 amino acids. The chain's CDR3 is CSARERLAFYNEQFF.

V is TRBV28 and J is TRBJ2-7. This CDR3 has 14 amino acids. Germline V CDR1 and CDR2: MDHEN, SYDVKM. CDR3 in amino acids: CASSLLLVRNEQYF. The full variable domain, rest sourced from reference TRBV28 and TRBJ2-7, is DVKVTQSSRYLVKRTGEKVFLECVQDMDHENMFWYRQDPGLGLRLIYFSYDVKMKEKGDIPEGYSVSREKKERFSLILESASTNQTSMYLCASSLLLVRNEQYFGPGTRLTVT.

CDR3 sequence: CSATFEKYRGEETQYF. J is TRBJ2-5 and V is TRBV20-1; TCRdb calls TRBD1, which cannot be checked without DNA. The CDR3 totals 16 residues. Per the germline V gene, CDR1 is DFQATT and CDR2 is SNEGSKA (reference sequence).

The chain uses TRBV5-6 and TRBJ2-3; TCRdb gives TRBD2 as the D gene, but with no DNA this cannot be confirmed. Germline values: CDR1 SGHDT, CDR2 YYEEEE. CDR3 length: 14 residues. The chain's CDR3 is CASSARLVADTQYF.

The chain is built from TRBV7-9 and TRBJ2-7; there is no DNA to check the TCRdb D call of TRBD2. This CDR3 is built from 15 residues. CDR1 SEHNR and CDR2 FQNEAQ come from the germline V gene (reference sequence). CDR3 loop: CASSGTFSGRLEQYF.

This chain joins TRBV7-2 and TRBJ2-5. The germline CDR1 and CDR2 sequences are SGHTA and FQGNSA. The CDR3 spans 13 residues. This chain's CDR3 is CASRDTRKETQYF.

V usage is TRBV5-1 and J usage is TRBJ2-5; checking the TCRdb D call of TRBD1 is not possible without DNA. Germline V CDR1 and CDR2: SGHRS, YFSETQ. This CDR3 is 15 amino acids long. CDR3 region: CASSLEGLDQETQYF.

The rearrangement links TRBV6-2 or TRBV6-3 to TRBJ2-5. The CDR3 sequence is 13 residues long. Germline CDR1 MNHEY, CDR2 SVGEGT. CDR3 sequence: CASRPALQETQYF.

This chain uses TRBV29-1 with TRBJ2-1; checking the TCRdb D call of TRBD2 is not possible without DNA. CDR1 SQVTM and CDR2 ANQGSEA come from the germline V gene. This CDR3 contains 16 residues. The CDR3: CSVEGTEGQGLNEQFF.

The CDR3 region is CASSRPGQGNTGELFF. The rearrangement links TRBV6-2 or TRBV6-3 to TRBJ2-2; TCRdb lists TRBD1, though no DNA is available to test this call. Per germline, CDR1 MNHEY and CDR2 SVGEGT. This CDR3 is 16 amino acids long.

The V call is TRBV19, the J call TRBJ2-7; TCRdb outputs TRBD1, but without DNA this stays unchecked. The CDR3 runs 13 residues. Looked up from germline, CDR1 is LNHDA and CDR2 is SQIVND (reference sequence). CDR3 amino acids: CASRRTGAYEQYF. The full variable domain, its missing parts supplied by reference TRBV19 and TRBJ2-7, is DGGITQSPKYLFRKEGQNVTLSCEQNLNHDAMYWYRQDPGQGLRLIYYSQIVNDFQKGDIAEGYSVSREKKESFPLTVTSAQKNPTAFYLCASRRTGAYEQYFGPGTRLTVT.

The CDR3 here is CASSHLYRERNNEQFF. This chain uses TRBV4-1 with TRBJ2-1; checking the TCRdb D call of TRBD1 is not possible without DNA. CDR1 MGHRA and CDR2 YSYEKL come from the germline V gene. The CDR3 has 16 amino acids.

The V gene is TRBV5-1, the J gene TRBJ1-2; no DNA is available, so the TRBD1 call from TCRdb remains unchecked. This CDR3 is built from 15 residues. Germline CDR1 is SGHRS and CDR2 is YFSETQ. The CDR3: CASSLVPGQPYGYTF.

The chain joins TRBV27 to TRBJ1-1; absent DNA, TCRdb's TRBD1 call cannot be checked. The CDR3 is 15 residues long. CDR1 and CDR2 from the germline V gene are MNHEY and SMNVEV (reference sequence). The CDR3 here is CASSGTGDMSTEAFF.

The chain carries TRBV20-1 and TRBJ1-2; TCRdb designates TRBD1, a call that cannot be tested without DNA. Looked up from germline, CDR1 is DFQATT and CDR2 is SNEGSKA (reference sequence). The length of the CDR3 is 16 residues. The CDR3 is CSATHAATGSYYGYTF.

The chain uses TRBV20-1 and TRBJ1-4; TCRdb reports TRBD1, a call that lacks DNA to check it against. CDR1 and CDR2 from the germline V gene are DFQATT and SNEGSKA (reference sequence). This CDR3 is built from 14 residues. Here the CDR3 reads CSARHQRGDEKLFF.

The chain joins TRBV18 to TRBJ1-6. The germline V gene encodes CDR1 KGHSH and CDR2 LQKENI. This CDR3 region has 13 residues. CDR3 protein: CASSPDYNSPLHF. The variable domain in full, with the rest retrieved from reference TRBV18 and TRBJ1-6, is NAGVMQNPRHLVRRRGQEARLRCSPMKGHSHVYWYRQLPEEGLKFMVYLQKENIIDESGMPKERFSAEFPKEGPSILRIQQVVRGDSAAYFCASSPDYNSPLHFGNGTRLTVT.

The chain links TRBV7-9 to TRBJ2-7. The CDR3 length is 13 residues. Germline V gene lookup returns CDR1 SEHNR and CDR2 FQNEAQ (reference sequence). The CDR3 spells CASSLASDYEQYF.

The chain has TRBV5-1 and TRBJ2-2; absent DNA, TCRdb's TRBD1 call cannot be checked. This CDR3 is built from 16 residues. Germline values: CDR1 SGHRS, CDR2 YFSETQ. The CDR3 protein is CATNQGSGESTGELFF.

V usage is TRBV5-1 and J usage is TRBJ2-1. Germline-derived CDR1 and CDR2 are SGHRS and YFSETQ. The CDR3 sequence is 11 residues long. The CDR3 loop reads CATSLYNEQFF.

The V call is TRBV25-1, the J call TRBJ2-1. Germline CDR1 and CDR2: MGHDK and SYGVNS. CDR3 length: 15 residues. CDR3 in amino acids: CASSVTLSSYNEQFF. Combining the CDR3 with reference TRBV25-1 and TRBJ2-1 gives the whole variable domain EADIYQTPRYLVIGTGKKITLECSQTMGHDKMYWYQQDPGMELHLIHYSYGVNSTEKGDLSSESTVSRIRTEHFPLTLESARPSHTSQYLCASSVTLSSYNEQFFGPGTRLTVL.